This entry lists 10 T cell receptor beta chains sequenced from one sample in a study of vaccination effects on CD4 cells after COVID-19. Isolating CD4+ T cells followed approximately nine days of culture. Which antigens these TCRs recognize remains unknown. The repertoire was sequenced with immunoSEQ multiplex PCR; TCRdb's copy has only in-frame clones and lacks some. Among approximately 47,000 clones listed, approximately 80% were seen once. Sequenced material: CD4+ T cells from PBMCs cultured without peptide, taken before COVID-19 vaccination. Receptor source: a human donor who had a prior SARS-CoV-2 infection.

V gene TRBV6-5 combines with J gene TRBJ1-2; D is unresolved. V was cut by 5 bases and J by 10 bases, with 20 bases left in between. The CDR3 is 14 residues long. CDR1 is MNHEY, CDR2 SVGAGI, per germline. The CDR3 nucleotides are TGTGCCAGCAGTACCCGAGAGCTTCAGGATGTCTACACCTTC. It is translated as CASSTRELQDVYTF.

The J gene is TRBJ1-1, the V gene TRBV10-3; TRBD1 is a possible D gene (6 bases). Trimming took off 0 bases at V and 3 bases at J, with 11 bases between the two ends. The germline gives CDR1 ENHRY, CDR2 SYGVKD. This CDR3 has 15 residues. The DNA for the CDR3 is TGTGCCATCAGTGAGTCGTCAGGGGTAGACACTGAAGCTTTCTTT. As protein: CAISESSGVDTEAFF.

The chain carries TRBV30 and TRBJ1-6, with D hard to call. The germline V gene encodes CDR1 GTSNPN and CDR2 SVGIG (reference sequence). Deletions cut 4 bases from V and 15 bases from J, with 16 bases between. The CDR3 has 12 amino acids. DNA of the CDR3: TGTGCCTGGACCCAGGCGGGAAGGAACCTCCACTTT. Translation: CAWTQAGRNLHF.

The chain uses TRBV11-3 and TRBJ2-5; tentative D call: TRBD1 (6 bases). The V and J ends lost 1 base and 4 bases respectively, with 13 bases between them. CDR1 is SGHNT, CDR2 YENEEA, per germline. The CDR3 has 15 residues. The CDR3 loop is CASSLGTASGETQYF. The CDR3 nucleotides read TGTGCCAGCAGCTTAGGGACAGCCTCAGGAGAGACCCAGTACTTC.

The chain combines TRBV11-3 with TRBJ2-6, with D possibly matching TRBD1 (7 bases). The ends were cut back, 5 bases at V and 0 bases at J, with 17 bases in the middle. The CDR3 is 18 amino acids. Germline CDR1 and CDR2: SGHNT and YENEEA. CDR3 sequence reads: CASSRRGRFSSGANVLTF. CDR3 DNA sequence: TGTGCCAGCAGCAGGAGGGGGCGGTTTAGCTCTGGGGCCAACGTCCTGACTTTC.

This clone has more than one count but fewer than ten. CDR3 in amino acids: CASSLQGMYNSPLHF. The CDR3 DNA sequence: TGTGCCAGCAGCTTACAGGGAATGTATAATTCACCCCTCCACTTT. V usage is TRBV7-2 and J usage is TRBJ1-6, with D possibly being TRBD1 (5 bases). Trimming shortened V by 2 bases and J by 4 bases, and 9 bases separated the two germline ends. The CDR3 sequence is 15 residues long. Germline-derived CDR1 and CDR2 are SGHTA and FQGNSA.

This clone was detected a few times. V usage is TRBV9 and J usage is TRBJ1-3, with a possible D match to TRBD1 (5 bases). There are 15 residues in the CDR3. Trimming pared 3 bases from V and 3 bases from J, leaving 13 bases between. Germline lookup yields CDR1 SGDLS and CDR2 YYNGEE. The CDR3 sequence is CASSAPRDGGNTIYF. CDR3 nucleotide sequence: TGTGCCAGCAGCGCCCCAAGGGACGGTGGAAACACCATATATTTT.

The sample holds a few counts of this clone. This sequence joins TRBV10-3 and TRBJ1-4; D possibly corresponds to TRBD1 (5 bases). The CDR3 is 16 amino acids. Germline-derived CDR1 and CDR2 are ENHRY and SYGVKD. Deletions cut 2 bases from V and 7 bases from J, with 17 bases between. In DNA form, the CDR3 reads TGTGCCATCAGTGAGCATGGGTCCACAGGTACTGAAAAACTGTTTTTT. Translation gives CAISEHGSTGTEKLFF.

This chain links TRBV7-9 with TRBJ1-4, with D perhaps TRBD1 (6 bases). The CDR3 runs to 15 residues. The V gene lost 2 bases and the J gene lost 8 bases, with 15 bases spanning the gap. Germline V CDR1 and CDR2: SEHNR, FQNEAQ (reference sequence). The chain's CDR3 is CASSLSTGRGEKLFF. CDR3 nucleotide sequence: TGTGCCAGCAGCTTATCTACAGGGAGGGGAGAAAAACTGTTTTTT. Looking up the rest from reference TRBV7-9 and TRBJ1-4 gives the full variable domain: DTGVSQNPRHKITKRGQNVTFRCDPISEHNRLYWYRQTLGQGPEFLTYFQNEAQLEKSRLLSDRFSAERPKGSFSTLEIQRTEQGDSAMYLCASSLSTGRGEKLFFGSGTQLSVL.

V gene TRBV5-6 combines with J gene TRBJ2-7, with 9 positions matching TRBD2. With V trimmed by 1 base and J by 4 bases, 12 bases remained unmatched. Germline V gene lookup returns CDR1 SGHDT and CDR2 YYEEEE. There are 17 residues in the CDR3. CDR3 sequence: CASSLRGSGRPRYEQYF. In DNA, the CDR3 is TGTGCCAGCAGCTTGAGGGGCAGCGGGAGGCCCAGGTACGAGCAGTACTTC. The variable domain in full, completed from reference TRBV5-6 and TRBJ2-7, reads DAGVTQSPTHLIKTRGQQVTLRCSPKSGHDTVSWYQQALGQGPQFIFQYYEEEERQRGNFPDRFSGHQFPNYSSELNVNALLLGDSALYLCASSLRGSGRPRYEQYFGPGTRLTVT.